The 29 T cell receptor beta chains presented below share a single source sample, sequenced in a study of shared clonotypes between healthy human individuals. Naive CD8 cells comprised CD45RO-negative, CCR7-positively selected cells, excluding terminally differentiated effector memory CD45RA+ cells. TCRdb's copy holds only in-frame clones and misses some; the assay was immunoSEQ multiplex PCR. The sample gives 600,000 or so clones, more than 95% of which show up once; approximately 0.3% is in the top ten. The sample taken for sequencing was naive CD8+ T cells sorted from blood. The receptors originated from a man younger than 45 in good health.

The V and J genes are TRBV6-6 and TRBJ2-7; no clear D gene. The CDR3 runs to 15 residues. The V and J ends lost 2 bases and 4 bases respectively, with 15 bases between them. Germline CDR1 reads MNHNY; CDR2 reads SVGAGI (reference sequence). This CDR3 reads CASSYGFNRAYEQYF. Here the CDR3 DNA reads TGTGCCAGCAGTTACGGGTTTAATCGGGCATACGAGCAGTACTTC.

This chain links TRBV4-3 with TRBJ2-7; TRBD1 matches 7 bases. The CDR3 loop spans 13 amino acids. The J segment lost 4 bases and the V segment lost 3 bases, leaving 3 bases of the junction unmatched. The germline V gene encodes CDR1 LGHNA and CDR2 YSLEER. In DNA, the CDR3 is TGCGCCAGCAGCCACACAGGGGATTACGAGCAGTACTTC. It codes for CASSHTGDYEQYF.

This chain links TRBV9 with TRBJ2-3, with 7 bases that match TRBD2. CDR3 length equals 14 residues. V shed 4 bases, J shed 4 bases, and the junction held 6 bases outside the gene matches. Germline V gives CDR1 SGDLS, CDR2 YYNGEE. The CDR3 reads CASSLAVGSDTQYF. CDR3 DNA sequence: TGTGCCAGCAGCCTAGCGGTTGGTTCAGATACGCAGTATTTT. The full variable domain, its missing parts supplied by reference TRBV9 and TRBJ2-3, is DSGVTQTPKHLITATGQRVTLRCSPRSGDLSVYWYQQSLDQGLQFLIQYYNGEERAKGNILERFSAQQFPDLHSELNLSSLELGDSALYFCASSLAVGSDTQYFGPGTRLTVL.

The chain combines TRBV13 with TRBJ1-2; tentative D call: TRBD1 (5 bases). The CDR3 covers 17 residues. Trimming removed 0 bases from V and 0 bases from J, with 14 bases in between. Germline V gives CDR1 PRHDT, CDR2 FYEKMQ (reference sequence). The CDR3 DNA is TGTGCCAGCAGCTTAGGCTGGTTTGGGGGTACTAACTATGGCTACACCTTC. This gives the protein CASSLGWFGGTNYGYTF.

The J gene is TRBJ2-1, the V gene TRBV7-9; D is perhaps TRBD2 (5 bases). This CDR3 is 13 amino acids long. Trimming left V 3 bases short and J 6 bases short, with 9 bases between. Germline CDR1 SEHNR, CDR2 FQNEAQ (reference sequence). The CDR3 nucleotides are TGTGCCAGCAGCTTTTTCCGGGGCAATGAGCAGTTCTTC. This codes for CASSFFRGNEQFF. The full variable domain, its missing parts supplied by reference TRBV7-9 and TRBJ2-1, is DTGVSQNPRHKITKRGQNVTFRCDPISEHNRLYWYRQTLGQGPEFLTYFQNEAQLEKSRLLSDRFSAERPKGSFSTLEIQRTEQGDSAMYLCASSFFRGNEQFFGPGTRLTVL.

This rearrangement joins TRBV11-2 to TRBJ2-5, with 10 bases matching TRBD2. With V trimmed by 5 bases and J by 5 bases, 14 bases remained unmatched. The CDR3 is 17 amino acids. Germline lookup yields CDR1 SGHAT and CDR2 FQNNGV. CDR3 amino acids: CASSPTPLAGGGETQYF. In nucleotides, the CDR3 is TGTGCCAGCAGCCCCACTCCTTTAGCGGGAGGCGGGGAGACCCAGTACTTC.

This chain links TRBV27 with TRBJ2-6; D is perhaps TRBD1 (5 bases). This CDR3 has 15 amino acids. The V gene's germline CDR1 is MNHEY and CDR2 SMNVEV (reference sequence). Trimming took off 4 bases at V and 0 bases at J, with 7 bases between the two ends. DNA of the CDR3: TGTGCCAGCAGTTCCCAGGGCTCTGGGGCCAACGTCCTGACTTTC. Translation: CASSSQGSGANVLTF.

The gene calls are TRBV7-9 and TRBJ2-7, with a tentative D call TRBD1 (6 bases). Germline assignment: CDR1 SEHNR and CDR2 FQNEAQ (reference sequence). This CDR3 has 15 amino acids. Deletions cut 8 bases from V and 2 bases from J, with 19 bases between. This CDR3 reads CASASPGHATYEQYF. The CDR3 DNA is TGTGCCAGCGCCAGCCCGGGACACGCAACCTACGAGCAGTACTTC.

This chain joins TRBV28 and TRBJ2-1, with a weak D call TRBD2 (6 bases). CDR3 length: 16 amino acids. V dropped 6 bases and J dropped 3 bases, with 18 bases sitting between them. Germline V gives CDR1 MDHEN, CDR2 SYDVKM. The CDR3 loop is CASSSLSGQSYNEQFF. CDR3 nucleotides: TGTGCCAGCAGCTCCCTTAGCGGACAAAGCTACAATGAGCAGTTCTTC.

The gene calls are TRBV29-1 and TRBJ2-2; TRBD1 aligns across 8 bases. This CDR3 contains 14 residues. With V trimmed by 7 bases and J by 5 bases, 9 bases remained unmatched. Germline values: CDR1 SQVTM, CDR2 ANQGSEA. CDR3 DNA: TGCAGCGCCACCAGACAGGGGCGGACCGGGGAGCTGTTTTTT. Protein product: CSATRQGRTGELFF.

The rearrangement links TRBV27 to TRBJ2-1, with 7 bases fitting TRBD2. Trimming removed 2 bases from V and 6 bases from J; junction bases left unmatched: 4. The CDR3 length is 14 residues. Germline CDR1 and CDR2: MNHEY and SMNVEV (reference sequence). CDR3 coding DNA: TGTGCCAGCAGTTTAGCGGGAGTCACCAATGAGCAGTTCTTC. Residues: CASSLAGVTNEQFF.

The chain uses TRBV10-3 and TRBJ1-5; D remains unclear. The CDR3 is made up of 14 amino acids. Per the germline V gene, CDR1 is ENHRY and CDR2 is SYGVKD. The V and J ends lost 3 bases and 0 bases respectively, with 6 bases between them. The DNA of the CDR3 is TGTGCCATCAGTGAAAGTAGTAGCAATCAGCCCCAGCATTTT. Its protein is CAISESSSNQPQHF.

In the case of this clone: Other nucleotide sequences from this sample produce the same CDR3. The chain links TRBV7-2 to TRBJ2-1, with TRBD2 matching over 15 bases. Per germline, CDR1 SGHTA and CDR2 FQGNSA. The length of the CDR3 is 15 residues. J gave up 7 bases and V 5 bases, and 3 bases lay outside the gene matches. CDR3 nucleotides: TGTGCCAGCAGCCCGGGACTAGCGGGAGGAAATGAGCAGTTCTTC. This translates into CASSPGLAGGNEQFF. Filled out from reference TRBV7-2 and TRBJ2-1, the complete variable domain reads GAGVSQSPSNKVTEKGKDVELRCDPISGHTALYWYRQSLGQGLEFLIYFQGNSAPDKSGLPSDRFSAERTGGSVSTLTIQRTQQEDSAVYLCASSPGLAGGNEQFFGPGTRLTVL.

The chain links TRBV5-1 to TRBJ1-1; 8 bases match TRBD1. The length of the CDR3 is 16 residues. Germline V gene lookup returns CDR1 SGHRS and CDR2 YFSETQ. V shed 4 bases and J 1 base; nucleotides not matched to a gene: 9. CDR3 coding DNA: TGCGCCAGCAGCCCAACCAGGGGGCTTCAGAACACTGAAGCTTTCTTT. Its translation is CASSPTRGLQNTEAFF.

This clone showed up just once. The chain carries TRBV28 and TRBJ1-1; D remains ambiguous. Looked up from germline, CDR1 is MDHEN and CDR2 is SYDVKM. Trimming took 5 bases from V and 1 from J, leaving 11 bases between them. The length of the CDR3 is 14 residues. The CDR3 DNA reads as TGTGCCAGCAGTGGAACGCCCCCGAACACTGAAGCTTTCTTT. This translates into CASSGTPPNTEAFF.

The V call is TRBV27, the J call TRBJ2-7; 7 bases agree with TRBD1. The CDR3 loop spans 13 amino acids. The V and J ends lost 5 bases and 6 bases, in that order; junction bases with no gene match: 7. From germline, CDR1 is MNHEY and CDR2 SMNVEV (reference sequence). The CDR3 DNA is TGTGCCAGCAGTCCCAGGGGGTCTCGCGAGCAGTACTTC. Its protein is CASSPRGSREQYF.

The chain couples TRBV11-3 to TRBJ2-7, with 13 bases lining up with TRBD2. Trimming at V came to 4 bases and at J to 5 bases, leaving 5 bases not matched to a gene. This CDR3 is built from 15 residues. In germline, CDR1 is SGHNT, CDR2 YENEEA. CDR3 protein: CASSSGLAGVNEQYF. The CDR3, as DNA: TGTGCCAGCAGCTCCGGACTAGCGGGAGTCAACGAGCAGTACTTC.

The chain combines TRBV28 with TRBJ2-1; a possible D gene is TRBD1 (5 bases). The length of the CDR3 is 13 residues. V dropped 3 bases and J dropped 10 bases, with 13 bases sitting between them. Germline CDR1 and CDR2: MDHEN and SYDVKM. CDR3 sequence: CASSFVRGREQFF. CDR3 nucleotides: TGTGCCAGCAGTTTTGTAAGGGGTCGGGAGCAGTTCTTC. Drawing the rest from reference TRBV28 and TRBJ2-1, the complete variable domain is DVKVTQSSRYLVKRTGEKVFLECVQDMDHENMFWYRQDPGLGLRLIYFSYDVKMKEKGDIPEGYSVSREKKERFSLILESASTNQTSMYLCASSFVRGREQFFGPGTRLTVL.

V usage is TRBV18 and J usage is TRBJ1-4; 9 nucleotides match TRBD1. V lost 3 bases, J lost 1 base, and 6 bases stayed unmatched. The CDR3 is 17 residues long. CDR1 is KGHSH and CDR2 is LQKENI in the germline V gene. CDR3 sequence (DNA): TGTGCCAGCTCACCTAAGGACAGGGGTGGAACTAATGAAAAACTGTTTTTT. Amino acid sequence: CASSPKDRGGTNEKLFF.

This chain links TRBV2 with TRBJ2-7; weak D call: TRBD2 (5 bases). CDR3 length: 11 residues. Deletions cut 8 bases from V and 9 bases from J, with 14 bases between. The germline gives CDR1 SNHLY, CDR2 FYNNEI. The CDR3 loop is CASQVRGWQYF. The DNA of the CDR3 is TGTGCCAGCCAGGTACGAGGGTGGCAGTACTTC.

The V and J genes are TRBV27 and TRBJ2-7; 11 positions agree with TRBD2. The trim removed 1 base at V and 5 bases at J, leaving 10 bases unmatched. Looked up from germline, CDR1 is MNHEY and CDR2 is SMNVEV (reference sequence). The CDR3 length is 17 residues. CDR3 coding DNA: TGTGCCAGCAGTTTATTGGGGACTAGCGGACGGGGCCACGAGCAGTACTTC. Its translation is CASSLLGTSGRGHEQYF.

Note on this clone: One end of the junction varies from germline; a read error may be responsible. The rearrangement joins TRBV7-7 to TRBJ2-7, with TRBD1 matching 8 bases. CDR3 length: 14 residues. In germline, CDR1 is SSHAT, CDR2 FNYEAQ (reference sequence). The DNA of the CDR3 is TGTGCTAGCAGCTTAGGACAGGGAACAAGCGAGCAGTACTTC. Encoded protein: CASSLGQGTSEQYF.

CDR3 in DNA: TGTGCCAGCAGCTCCGTAGGTGGATATGGCTACACCTTC. Protein product: CASSSVGGYGYTF. The J gene is TRBJ1-2, the V gene TRBV11-2; D not certain. CDR1 is SGHAT and CDR2 is FQNNGV in the germline V gene. This CDR3 comprises 13 residues. V was shortened by 4 bases and J by 5 bases, with 11 bases between the two germline ends.

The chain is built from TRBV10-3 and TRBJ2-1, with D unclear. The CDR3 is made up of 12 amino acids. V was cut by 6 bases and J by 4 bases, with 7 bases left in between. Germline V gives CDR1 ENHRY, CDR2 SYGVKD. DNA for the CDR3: TGTGCCATCAGCCCGGGTTACAATGAGCAGTTCTTC. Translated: CAISPGYNEQFF.

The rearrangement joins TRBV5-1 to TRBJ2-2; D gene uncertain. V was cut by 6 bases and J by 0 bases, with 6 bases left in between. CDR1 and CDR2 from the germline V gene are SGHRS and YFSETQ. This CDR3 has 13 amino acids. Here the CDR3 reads CASTRANTGELFF. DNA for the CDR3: TGCGCCAGCACCCGGGCGAACACCGGGGAGCTGTTTTTT.

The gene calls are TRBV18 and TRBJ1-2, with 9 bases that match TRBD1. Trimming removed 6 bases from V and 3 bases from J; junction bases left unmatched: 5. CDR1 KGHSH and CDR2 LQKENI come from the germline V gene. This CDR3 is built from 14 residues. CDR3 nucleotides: TGTGCCAGCTCCACAGGGGGCGCAGACTATGGCTACACCTTC. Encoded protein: CASSTGGADYGYTF.

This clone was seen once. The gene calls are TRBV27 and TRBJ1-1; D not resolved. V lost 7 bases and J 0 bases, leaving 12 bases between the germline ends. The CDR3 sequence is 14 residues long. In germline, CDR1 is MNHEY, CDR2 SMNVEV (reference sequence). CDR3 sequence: CASTSGRMNTEAFF. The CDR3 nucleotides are TGTGCCAGCACCTCTGGGCGTATGAACACTGAAGCTTTCTTT.

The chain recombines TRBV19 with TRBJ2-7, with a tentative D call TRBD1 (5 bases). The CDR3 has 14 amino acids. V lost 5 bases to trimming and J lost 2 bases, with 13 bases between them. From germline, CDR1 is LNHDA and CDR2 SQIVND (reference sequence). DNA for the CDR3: TGTGCCAGTAGTGCTGCCCCAGGGACCTACGAGCAGTACTTC. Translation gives CASSAAPGTYEQYF.

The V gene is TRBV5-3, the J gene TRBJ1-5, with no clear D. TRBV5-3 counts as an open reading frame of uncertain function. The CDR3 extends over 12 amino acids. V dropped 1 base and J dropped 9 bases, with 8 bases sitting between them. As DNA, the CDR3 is TGTGCCAGAAGCTTGAAGGTCGGGCCCCAGCATTTT. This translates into CARSLKVGPQHF.